The T cell receptor beta chain under discussion was sequenced for a study of tumor-infiltrating lymphocytes in primary liver carcinoma. Study background: The tumors ranged from roughly 4.2 to 11 cm across and fell within stage T1-T3 N0M0.

Of note for this clonotype: Its antigen is unknown. A junction end diverges from the germline sequence, so it may reflect a read error.

Production of TCR beta cDNA used roughly 500 ng total RNA together with a constant-region primer. Libraries covering TCR beta were generated through three nested multiplex PCR rounds (using a slightly modified ARM-PCR). The first two PCR rounds used TRBV1-TRBV30 forward primers with a C-beta reverse primer, about 10 cycles each. Each CDR3 protein is one row after TCRdb ran MiXCR on the multiplex PCR reads. The repertoire holds some 180,000 distinct CDR3 sequences, with approximately 60% as singletons. Both blood RNA, taken from unsorted whole blood, and germline DNA were extracted. At sampling, these chronic HBV carriers had received no treatment. It was before surgery that about 3.9 milliliters of peripheral blood were collected. The CDR3 runs to 18 residues. The germline V gene encodes CDR1 MNHEY and CDR2 SVGEGT. Broader study findings: Blood had a significantly lower top-250-clone fraction than tumors did (p = 0.039).

The specimen sequenced was peripheral blood. The origin of this receptor is a middle-aged man with primary liver carcinoma and hepatitis B virus infection. This chain joins TRBV6-2 or TRBV6-3 and TRBJ1-1; no clear D. CDR3 DNA: TGCGCCAGCAGTTACTCGGTCTTCCCCGACTCTAATGGCACTGAAGCTTTCTTT. Translated: CASSYSVFPDSNGTEAFF.